This T cell receptor (beta chain) was recovered during a study of T cells after yellow fever vaccination. Germline V CDR1 and CDR2: SGDLS, YYNGEE. The CDR3 contains 16 residues. V was clipped by 4 bases and J by 5 bases; unmatched bases: 8. Using its own MiXCR run on the 5' RACE reads, TCRdb lists one record per CDR3 protein. Altogether 500,000 to 700,000 distinct CDR3 sequences are present, under 25% being singletons, with the ten largest covering roughly 13%. The receptor was derived from a man aged 25 to 40 who received the YFV17D yellow fever vaccine. The rearrangement joins TRBV9 to TRBJ2-2; 10 bases map to TRBD2. The sequences come from PBMCs, collected 15 days after the yellow fever booster vaccination. For the CDR3, the DNA is TGTGCCAGCAGCCCGACAGCTAGCGGGAGTACCGGGGAGCTGTTTTTT. It yields the protein CASSPTASGSTGELFF.